This T cell receptor (beta chain) originates from a study of control samples from healthy donors and cancer patients. Germline CDR1 is SGHRS and CDR2 is YFSETQ. The CDR3 contains 15 residues. V lost 4 bases, J lost 1 base, and 6 bases stayed unmatched. The assay was immunoSEQ multiplex PCR, and TCRdb's table has in-frame clones only and misses some. The table includes about 110,000 clones, around 89% detected once. The chain uses TRBV5-1 and TRBJ1-2; 8 bases agree with TRBD1. The TCR originated in a woman between 45 and 60 years old in good health. The source material was blood. CDR3 sequence: CASSDPQGGNYGYTF. The CDR3 DNA reads as TGCGCCAGCAGCGACCCACAGGGGGGTAACTATGGCTACACCTTC.